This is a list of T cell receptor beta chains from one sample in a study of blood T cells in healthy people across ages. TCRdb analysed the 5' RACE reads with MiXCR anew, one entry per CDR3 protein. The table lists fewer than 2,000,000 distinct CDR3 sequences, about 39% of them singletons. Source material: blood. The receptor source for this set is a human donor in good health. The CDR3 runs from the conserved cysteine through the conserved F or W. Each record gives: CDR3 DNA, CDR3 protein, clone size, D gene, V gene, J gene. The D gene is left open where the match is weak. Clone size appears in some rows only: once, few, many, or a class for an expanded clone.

DNA: TGTGCCAGTAGGACAGGGGCCTCCTACGAGCAGTACTTC
CDR3: CASRTGASYEQYF
size: once
D: TRBD1
V: TRBV7-2
J: TRBJ2-7

DNA: TGCAGTGCCACAGTAACCGTATCAGAGACCCAGTACTTC
CDR3: CSATVTVSETQYF
size: -
D: -
V: TRBV20-1
J: TRBJ2-5

DNA: TGTGCCAGCAGCCAAGGACTAGCGGGGAAGGGGACGCAGTATTTT
CDR3: CASSQGLAGKGTQYF
size: -
D: TRBD2
V: TRBV14
J: TRBJ2-3

DNA: TGTGCCAGCAGTGAAGCTCTCGGGGGGGTGAACAATGAGCAGTACTTC
CDR3: CASSEALGGVNNEQYF
size: -
D: TRBD2
V: TRBV2
J: TRBJ2-4

DNA: TGTGCCAGCCAGAACTACAATGAGCAGTTCTTC
CDR3: CASQNYNEQFF
size: -
D: -
V: TRBV5-4
J: TRBJ2-1

DNA: TGTGCCAGCAGTTATAACTGGGGTGATTCCCACAATGAGCAGTTCTTC
CDR3: CASSYNWGDSHNEQFF
size: few
D: -
V: TRBV6-2/TRBV6-3
J: TRBJ2-1

DNA: TGTGCCAGCAGTTTGCTAGCGGGGCGCTCCTACGAGCAGTACTTC
CDR3: CASSLLAGRSYEQYF
size: few
D: TRBD2
V: TRBV6-6
J: TRBJ2-7

DNA: TGCAGTGCTAGCCCCGAGGGCCTCAATCAGCCCCAGCATTTT
CDR3: CSASPEGLNQPQHF
size: -
D: -
V: TRBV20-1
J: TRBJ1-5

DNA: TGTGCCAGCAAAACCGGGGCTAACAATGAGCAGTTCTTC
CDR3: CASKTGANNEQFF
size: -
D: -
V: TRBV7-6
J: TRBJ2-1

DNA: TGTGCCAGCAGGAAAGGTCCCGCAGGGGGCGCGGAGACCCAGTACTTC
CDR3: CASRKGPAGGAETQYF
size: few
D: TRBD1
V: TRBV6-2/TRBV6-3
J: TRBJ2-5

DNA: TGTGCCAGCATCCAGGGGGTCTACAATGAGCAGTTCTTC
CDR3: CASIQGVYNEQFF
size: few
D: TRBD1
V: TRBV2
J: TRBJ2-1

DNA: TGCAGTGCTAGAGATCGACTCGACAGTCCGGATAGCTATGGCTACACCTTC
CDR3: CSARDRLDSPDSYGYTF
size: few
D: -
V: TRBV20-1
J: TRBJ1-2

DNA: TGCAGTGCAAAACTAGCGGGGTCTAATCAGCCCCAGCATTTT
CDR3: CSAKLAGSNQPQHF
size: -
D: -
V: TRBV20-1
J: TRBJ1-5

DNA: TGTGCCAGCAAAAAGACAGGGGTTAACTATGGCTACACCTTC
CDR3: CASKKTGVNYGYTF
size: -
D: TRBD1
V: TRBV6-5
J: TRBJ1-2

DNA: TGTGCCAGCAGCGCTCTACAGGGTTCCTATGGCTACACCTTC
CDR3: CASSALQGSYGYTF
size: once
D: -
V: TRBV7-9
J: TRBJ1-2

DNA: TGTGCCAGCAGCTACCCTCGTGGCAGCGGGGGGATCTACAATGAGCAGTTCTTC
CDR3: CASSYPRGSGGIYNEQFF
size: -
D: TRBD2
V: TRBV11-2
J: TRBJ2-1

DNA: TGTGCCAACAGCTCTGACTCCTTTACAGATACGCAGTATTTT
CDR3: CANSSDSFTDTQYF
size: -
D: -
V: TRBV7-2
J: TRBJ2-3

DNA: TGTGCCAGCAGTGTTAGGACAGGGGGCGGTTCACCCCTCCACTTT
CDR3: CASSVRTGGGSPLHF
size: -
D: TRBD1
V: TRBV12-3/TRBV12-4
J: TRBJ1-6